These 30 T cell receptor beta chains came from one sample sequenced in a study of Ad26.COV2.S vaccination and SARS-CoV-2 variants (dated by TCRdb to the early 2020s). Library generation was performed with the immunoSEQ multiplex PCR assay. In TCRdb, the immuneACCESS table is reduced to in-frame sequences with V and J assigned. These tables do not hold every clone; where another copy was compared, an unresolved V gene accounts for under half, and the others remain unexplained. Here the sample has some 370,000 clones; 83% occur a single time. Clones ranked in the top ten supply roughly 7.4% of the sample. Read against the paper, the sample's treatment or condition label means: some 19 received Ad26.COV2.S at low or high dose, single or two shots; several received placebo; per-sample allocation not given. For vaccine and placebo recipients, the sequenced repertoires came from samples collected on day 63 after the first injection.

This sample comprised peripheral blood, obtained in a trial of Ad26.COV2.S vaccine versus placebo. The receptors shown here come from a person between 18 and 65 years old who received the Ad26.COV2.S COVID-19 vaccine or a placebo.

The CDR3 DNA sequence: TGTGCCAGCAGGCCCGGGGGCGGGAGCTCGTACGAGCAGTACTTC. As protein: CASRPGGGSSYEQYF. V is TRBV5-4 and J is TRBJ2-7; D is perhaps TRBD2 (7 bases). CDR1 is SGHNT and CDR2 is YYREEE in the germline V gene (reference sequence). There are 15 residues in the CDR3. Trimming stripped 5 bases from V and 4 bases from J, with 19 bases between.

V is TRBV7-9 and J is TRBJ1-1; 7 nucleotides line up with TRBD1. Germline loops: CDR1 SEHNR, CDR2 FQNEAQ (reference sequence). V lost 2 bases, J lost 1 base, and 7 bases stayed unmatched. The CDR3 spans 16 residues. DNA for the CDR3: TGTGCCAGCAGCTTATTCTCGAACAGGGGGAACACTGAAGCTTTCTTT. This sequence encodes CASSLFSNRGNTEAFF.

The CDR3 sequence: CASSVGASSSEQYF. CDR3 DNA: TGTGCCAGCAGCGTAGGGGCTTCCAGCAGCGAGCAGTACTTC. The V call is TRBV9, the J call TRBJ2-7; D ambiguous. The CDR3 loop spans 14 amino acids. Germline V gene lookup returns CDR1 SGDLS and CDR2 YYNGEE. V dropped 0 bases and J dropped 6 bases, with 13 bases sitting between them.

V usage is TRBV5-1 and J usage is TRBJ2-3; 12 bases line up with TRBD2. CDR3 length equals 16 residues. Germline CDR1 is SGHRS and CDR2 is YFSETQ. Losses at the gene ends were 3 bases for V and 4 bases for J; bases not matched to a gene: 6. CDR3: CASSSPGLAGSDTQYF. The CDR3 DNA sequence: TGCGCCAGCAGCTCGCCGGGACTAGCGGGTTCAGATACGCAGTATTTT. Combining the CDR3 with reference TRBV5-1 and TRBJ2-3 gives the whole variable domain KAGVTQTPRYLIKTRGQQVTLSCSPISGHRSVSWYQQTPGQGLQFLFEYFSETQRNKGNFPGRFSGRQFSNSRSEMNVSTLELGDSALYLCASSSPGLAGSDTQYFGPGTRLTVL.

The rearrangement joins TRBV18 to TRBJ2-7, with D tentatively TRBD2 (5 bases). The CDR3 has 14 amino acids. The germline V gene encodes CDR1 KGHSH and CDR2 LQKENI. V lost 1 base and J lost 3, with 10 bases in between. The chain's CDR3 is CASSPRGTSYEQYF. Written as DNA, the CDR3 is TGTGCCAGCTCACCACGGGGAACTAGCTACGAGCAGTACTTC.

CDR3 amino acids: CASSHYNSNQPQHF. CDR3 DNA: TGTGCCAGCAGCCATTACAACAGCAATCAGCCCCAGCATTTT. V and J are TRBV3-1 (or the pseudogene TRBV3-2) and TRBJ1-5; no definite D call. V was pared by 3 bases and J by 1 base, with 7 bases between. The CDR3 is made up of 14 amino acids. CDR1 is LGHDT and CDR2 is YNNKEL in the germline V gene (reference sequence).

The CDR3 DNA follows: TGCGCCAGCAGCCAAGATGAACACCCCACGGCCGTCACCGGGGAGCTGTTTTTT. Its translation: CASSQDEHPTAVTGELFF. The V gene is TRBV4-1, the J gene TRBJ2-2; D gene uncertain. Germline CDR1 and CDR2: MGHRA and YSYEKL. Trimming cost V 0 bases and J 4 bases, with 18 bases left between them. There are 18 residues in the CDR3.

The chain employs TRBV5-6 and TRBJ2-7, with 10 bases aligning to TRBD1. CDR3 length: 17 amino acids. The germline CDR1 and CDR2 sequences are SGHDT and YYEEEE. V lost 1 base, J lost 4 bases, and 11 bases stayed unmatched. In nucleotides, the CDR3 is TGTGCCAGCAGCTTGTTATTACCGGGACAGGGGAAATACGAGCAGTACTTC. Protein: CASSLLLPGQGKYEQYF.

The chain carries TRBV4-2 and TRBJ2-1; TRBD1 or TRBD2 may be the D gene (6 bases each). The V gene lost 1 base and the J gene lost 11 bases, with 12 bases spanning the gap. The CDR3 sequence is 13 residues long. CDR1 is LGHNA and CDR2 is YNFKEQ in the germline V gene. CDR3 sequence reads: CASSQGGARKQFF. DNA of the CDR3: TGTGCCAGCAGCCAAGGGGGGGCGAGGAAGCAGTTCTTC.

The chain uses TRBV19 and TRBJ1-2; D is perhaps TRBD1 (5 bases). The germline V gene has CDR1 LNHDA and CDR2 SQIVND (reference sequence). This CDR3 has 14 residues. The V end lost 11 bases, the J end lost 4 bases, and 20 bases lay between the germline ends. The CDR3 DNA reads as TGTGCCTCGAGCGGGCCGGGCGGGGGCTATGGCTACACCTTC. Protein product: CASSGPGGGYGYTF.

V gene TRBV5-6 combines with J gene TRBJ1-2; D is uncertain. Trimming pared 4 bases from V and 1 base from J, leaving 8 bases between. The CDR3 is 13 residues long. Germline CDR1 reads SGHDT; CDR2 reads YYEEEE. CDR3 DNA sequence: TGTGCCAGCAGCAACAGTTTTAACTATGGCTACACCTTC. Translation gives CASSNSFNYGYTF.

This sequence joins TRBV5-1 and TRBJ1-1; D is unresolved. Looked up from germline, CDR1 is SGHRS and CDR2 is YFSETQ. Deletions cut 4 bases from V and 1 base from J, with 11 bases between. There are 14 residues in the CDR3. As DNA, the CDR3 is TGCGCCAGCAGCCATACATGGGAGAACACTGAAGCTTTCTTT. It encodes CASSHTWENTEAFF.

This clone was counted a few times. The V and J genes are TRBV7-9 and TRBJ2-7; TRBD1 agrees at 9 bases. The germline gives CDR1 SEHNR, CDR2 FQNEAQ (reference sequence). The CDR3 totals 14 residues. V shed 3 bases and J 5 bases; nucleotides not matched to a gene: 5. The CDR3 DNA follows: TGTGCCAGCAGCTTTGGACAGGGGCCCGACGAGCAGTACTTC. The encoded protein is CASSFGQGPDEQYF.

This clone turned up a few times. V gene TRBV7-3 combines with J gene TRBJ1-6; tentatively, D is TRBD1 (6 bases). The CDR3 sequence is 13 residues long. V was trimmed by 3 bases and J by 7 bases, leaving 7 bases between them. Germline V CDR1 and CDR2: SGHTA, FQGTGA. The DNA for the CDR3 is TGTGCCAGCAGCTTCCAGGGGAATTCACCCCTCCACTTT. Translated: CASSFQGNSPLHF.

In DNA form, the CDR3 reads TGCGCCAGCAGCTTGGACCGACAGGGCCCCCAGGATGAGCAGTTCTTC. Translated: CASSLDRQGPQDEQFF. V and J are TRBV5-1 and TRBJ2-1; 7 nucleotides line up with TRBD1. Germline V gene lookup returns CDR1 SGHRS and CDR2 YFSETQ. V dropped 0 bases and J dropped 8; count of bases not matched to a gene: 11. CDR3 length: 16 residues.

The V and J genes are TRBV4-1 and TRBJ1-2; 7 nucleotides match TRBD1. The CDR3 runs to 15 residues. V lost 3 bases to trimming and J lost 5 bases; unmatched junction nucleotides: 9. The germline V gene encodes CDR1 MGHRA and CDR2 YSYEKL. The CDR3 bases are TGCGCCAGCAGCCAGGGGCCGGGACAGCCTTATGGCTACACCTTC. This codes for CASSQGPGQPYGYTF.

The rearrangement links TRBV25-1 to TRBJ1-3, with a possible D match to TRBD1 (5 bases). CDR3 size: 15 residues. CDR1 MGHDK and CDR2 SYGVNS come from the germline V gene. Trimming pared 3 bases from V and 1 base from J, leaving 10 bases between. The CDR3, as DNA: TGTGCCAGCAGTGACCCCCGGGGGTCTGGAAACACCATATATTTT. Translated: CASSDPRGSGNTIYF.

This chain connects TRBV30 to TRBJ1-2, with D uncertain. Germline V CDR1 and CDR2: GTSNPN, SVGIG (reference sequence). The V gene lost 6 bases and the J gene lost 7 bases, with 27 bases spanning the gap. The CDR3 has 16 amino acids. The CDR3 sequence: CACPRTSGLNPGGYTF. In DNA, the CDR3 is TGTGCCTGCCCTAGAACATCCGGTCTAAATCCGGGTGGCTACACCTTC.

This clone was detected only once. V and J are TRBV24-1 and TRBJ2-1; 9 positions agree with TRBD1. The CDR3 is 16 amino acids. The germline V gene encodes CDR1 KGHDR and CDR2 SFDVKD. Trimming at V came to 0 bases and at J to 7 bases, leaving 6 bases not matched to a gene. The CDR3 DNA is TGTGCCACCAGTGATTTGCAGGGGACAGGGAGGAATGAGCAGTTCTTC. Protein: CATSDLQGTGRNEQFF.

The rearrangement links TRBV3-1 (or the pseudogene TRBV3-2) to TRBJ2-1; 8 bases are a match to TRBD2. There are 16 residues in the CDR3. Trimming cost V 4 bases and J 9 bases; bases outside gene matches: 14. CDR1 is LGHDT and CDR2 is YNNKEL in the germline V gene (reference sequence). The CDR3 DNA reads TGTGCCAGCAGCCCCTGGGCCAGCGGGAGAGCAACTGAGCAGTTCTTC. Translating it yields CASSPWASGRATEQFF.

The V gene is TRBV7-8, the J gene TRBJ2-3; D gene uncertain. V dropped 2 bases and J dropped 6 bases, with 3 bases sitting between them. This CDR3 has 11 residues. Germline assignment: CDR1 SGHVS and CDR2 FQNEAQ. The CDR3 protein is CASSLLDTQYF. Written as DNA, the CDR3 is TGTGCCAGCAGCTTACTCGATACGCAGTATTTT. Looking up the rest from reference TRBV7-8 and TRBJ2-3 gives the full variable domain: GAGVSQSPRYKVAKRGQDVALRCDPISGHVSLFWYQQALGQGPEFLTYFQNEAQLDKSGLPSDRFFAERPEGSVSTLKIQRTQQEDSAVYLCASSLLDTQYFGPGTRLTVL.

This rearrangement joins TRBV29-1 to TRBJ1-1; no definite D call. There are 15 residues in the CDR3. Trimming took off 2 bases at V and 4 bases at J, with 17 bases between the two ends. Germline CDR1 reads SQVTM; CDR2 reads ANQGSEA. The CDR3 nucleotides read TGCAGCGTTGAAAAATTGGCCGGGGTGGGCACTGAAGCTTTCTTT. This codes for CSVEKLAGVGTEAFF.

The rearrangement uses TRBV12-3 or TRBV12-4 and TRBJ1-5; maybe TRBD1 (6 bases). The V end lost 6 bases, the J end lost 4 bases, and 7 bases lay between the germline ends. CDR3 length: 12 amino acids. This chain's CDR3 is CASRQGNQPQHF. Here the CDR3 DNA reads TGTGCCAGCAGACAGGGTAATCAGCCCCAGCATTTT.

V gene TRBV12-3 or TRBV12-4 combines with J gene TRBJ1-1; D is uncertain. The CDR3 runs 12 residues. Trimming pared 3 bases from V and 7 bases from J, leaving 9 bases between. The CDR3 region is CASSFWPIEAFF. CDR3 sequence (DNA): TGTGCCAGCAGTTTTTGGCCCATTGAAGCTTTCTTT.

This clone was observed a single time. This rearrangement joins TRBV9 to TRBJ2-7; a weak D match, TRBD2 (6 bases). This CDR3 has 15 residues. CDR1 and CDR2 (germline): SGDLS, YYNGEE. Trimming took 2 bases from V and 2 from J, leaving 14 bases between them. This chain's CDR3 is CASSVAGAGTYEQYF. The CDR3 bases are TGTGCCAGCAGCGTGGCCGGGGCGGGAACCTACGAGCAGTACTTC.

In nucleotides, the CDR3 is TGTGCCAGCAGCGGGGGCGGGCTAGCGGGATCGCGAGGGGAGCTGTTTTTT. It translates to CASSGGGLAGSRGELFF. The J gene is TRBJ2-2, the V gene TRBV3-1 (or the pseudogene TRBV3-2); TRBD2 agrees at 9 bases. This CDR3 region has 17 residues. Germline V CDR1 and CDR2: LGHDT, YNNKEL (reference sequence). Trimming at V came to 5 bases and at J to 8 bases, leaving 15 bases not matched to a gene.

The V and J genes are TRBV29-1 and TRBJ1-2; D might be TRBD1 (6 bases). V was trimmed by 7 bases and J by 2 bases, leaving 11 bases between them. The CDR3 covers 12 residues. From germline, CDR1 is SQVTM and CDR2 ANQGSEA. CDR3 in DNA: TGCAGCGACAGGGAGGGGAACTATGGCTACACCTTC. It translates to CSDREGNYGYTF.

This clone was detected once. This chain uses TRBV27 with TRBJ1-1; 10 bases align to TRBD1. V gave up 6 bases and J gave up 6 bases; unmatched junction bases: 7. Germline CDR1 reads MNHEY; CDR2 reads SMNVEV (reference sequence). CDR3 length: 14 residues. This CDR3 is CASSLGQGYAEAFF. The CDR3 DNA follows: TGTGCCAGCAGCTTGGGACAGGGGTACGCTGAAGCTTTCTTT.

The chain couples TRBV11-3 to TRBJ2-7, with TRBD2 identical over 8 bases. Germline CDR1 is SGHNT and CDR2 is YENEEA. With 4 bases clipped from V and 5 bases from J, the junction kept 7 bases outside the gene matches. The CDR3 is 14 amino acids. This CDR3 reads CASSSRTSRNEQYF. Here the CDR3 DNA reads TGTGCCAGCAGCTCAAGGACTAGCCGAAACGAGCAGTACTTC.

This clone was observed a handful of times. J is TRBJ2-7 and V is TRBV5-1, with a possible D match to TRBD1 (5 bases). This CDR3 is 15 amino acids long. V was trimmed by 0 bases and J by 3 bases, leaving 13 bases between them. In germline, CDR1 is SGHRS, CDR2 YFSETQ. The CDR3, as DNA: TGCGCCAGCAGCTTGGGATCGGACACCTTCTACGAGCAGTACTTC. Protein product: CASSLGSDTFYEQYF.